The T cell receptor beta chain described here comes from a study of cytomegalovirus exposure and HLA in healthy donors. The PCR used 60 Vbeta and 13 Jbeta primers. Using immunoSEQ multiplex PCR, the repertoire was profiled, and TCRdb retains in-frame clones only, with some absent. The table includes about 160,000 clones, about 75% detected once. This CDR3 is built from 15 residues. Per the germline V gene, CDR1 is SGHVS and CDR2 is FQNEAQ. V was trimmed by 8 bases and J by 3 bases, leaving 17 bases between them. The table lists this clone with a few counts. The sequenced sample consisted of PBMCs. The V call is TRBV7-8, the J call TRBJ2-1; D ambiguous. The source of this sequence is a female donor in good health and CMV-seronegative. DNA of the CDR3: TGTGCCAGCCTATCACCTAACCGGTTCTACAATGAGCAGTTCTTC. This translates into CASLSPNRFYNEQFF.